Listed below are T cell receptor beta chains from one sample, sequenced in a study of T cells in Graves' hyperthyroidism and ophthalmopathy. One entry per CDR3 protein, called by TCRdb with MiXCR from the multiplex PCR reads. Here the sample spans around 420,000 distinct CDR3 sequences, 15% to 19% being singletons. Sequencing was carried out using blood. All receptors come from a woman aged 18-29 years with Graves' hyperthyroidism. Each CDR3 is given with its conserved first and last residue. The order of the fields is V gene, clone size, D gene, J gene, CDR3 DNA, CDR3 protein. A D gene is named only where the DNA matches it firmly. Clone size appears in some rows only: once, few, many, or a class for an expanded clone.

TRBV18	many	-	TRBJ2-2	TGTGCCAGCTCCGCCGATACGGGAGCCACCGGGGAGCTGTTTTTT	CASSADTGATGELFF
TRBV6-2/TRBV6-3	-	-	TRBJ2-1	TGTGCCAGCTATCCCGGGGACTTCAGGGGGGAGCAGTTCTTC	CASYPGDFRGEQFF
TRBV7-9	many	TRBD1	TRBJ1-1	TGTGCCAGCAGCCGAAACAGGGGAAAAGCTTTCTTT	CASSRNRGKAFF
TRBV7-8	many	-	TRBJ2-7	TGTGCCAGCAGCTTAGGTCGGGACCTGAAAGTAACAGTACGTGTGGAGCAGTACTTC	CASSLGRDLKVTVRVEQYF
TRBV5-6	many	TRBD1	TRBJ2-1	TGTGCCAGCAGGGACCGGGACAGGTACAATGAGCAGTTCTTC	CASRDRDRYNEQFF
TRBV27	few	TRBD1	TRBJ1-1	TGTGCCAGCAGTGTGACAGGGGCGACTGAAGCTTTCTTT	CASSVTGATEAFF
TRBV28	many	TRBD2	TRBJ2-7	TGTGCCAGCAGTTTGGTACAAGCTAGCGGGAGAGCCACCTACGAGCAGTACTTC	CASSLVQASGRATYEQYF
TRBV5-1	many	-	TRBJ2-3	TGCGCCAGCAGCTTGGCTGGTACACCCAACACAGATACGCAGTATTTT	CASSLAGTPNTDTQYF
TRBV3-1	few	-	TRBJ1-1	TGTGCCAGCAGCCAAGAGAGTGTCAGTCGTAACACTGAAGCTTTCTTT	CASSQESVSRNTEAFF
TRBV20-1	-	-	TRBJ2-5	TGCAGTGCTTTCCGGGACGGCCATGGGACCCAGTACTTC	CSAFRDGHGTQYF
TRBV28	many	TRBD2	TRBJ2-7	TGTGCCAGCAGCAATAGCGGGAAAACCTCCTACGAGCAGTACTTC	CASSNSGKTSYEQYF
TRBV20-1	many	-	TRBJ2-3	TGCAGTGCTAGACCCGAGTCTAGCACAGATACGCAGTATTTT	CSARPESSTDTQYF
TRBV6-1	many	TRBD2	TRBJ2-3	TGTGCCAGCAGTGCCTCCTTACTAGCGGGGGGGTTAGATACGCAGTATTTT	CASSASLLAGGLDTQYF
TRBV29-1	-	-	TRBJ2-3	TGCAGCGTCTTAACGCCGCCGGATACGCAGTATTTT	CSVLTPPDTQYF
TRBV4-1	few	-	TRBJ2-1	TGCGCCAGCAGCCAAGGAATTGAGGTGTTACGGGAGCAGTTCTTC	CASSQGIEVLREQFF
TRBV11-1	-	TRBD1	TRBJ1-2	TGTGCCAGCAGCTTTGGGGACAGGCCTAACTATGGCTACACCTTC	CASSFGDRPNYGYTF
TRBV7-2	few	-	TRBJ2-3	TGTGCCAGCAGCTTAGGAGGGGGGCCAGATACGCAGTATTTT	CASSLGGGPDTQYF
TRBV19	-	TRBD1	TRBJ2-4	TGTGCCAGTAGTAGAGGACAGGACTTCGTTGGAAACATTCAGTACTTC	CASSRGQDFVGNIQYF
TRBV7-2	many	-	TRBJ1-1	TGTGCCAGCAGCTCAAAGGGCACTGAAGCTTTCTTT	CASSSKGTEAFF
TRBV2	many	-	TRBJ2-1	TGTGCCAGCAGTGGACAGGGGGGAGGTTCCTCTAATGAGCGGGAGGCGTACAATGAGCAGTTCTTC	CASSGQGGGSSNEREAYNEQFF
TRBV18	-	-	TRBJ2-1	TGTGCCAGCTCACCATTCCGGGAGAACAATGAGCAGTTCTTC	CASSPFRENNEQFF
TRBV5-5	-	-	TRBJ1-2	TGTGCCAGCAGTTCCGGCAGTAGCTTCTATGGCTACACCTTC	CASSSGSSFYGYTF
TRBV14	few	TRBD1	TRBJ1-2	TGTGCCAGCAGCCAAGTTCCGAGACAGGGGACCTATGGCTACACCTTC	CASSQVPRQGTYGYTF
TRBV7-2	few	-	TRBJ2-1	TGTGCCAGCAGCCCCCATGGGGGGCTGGATGAGCAGTTCTTC	CASSPHGGLDEQFF
TRBV14	few	-	TRBJ2-2	TGTGCCAGCAGCCCCGCGCTAACCGCGGAGGGCACCGGGGAGCTGTTTTTT	CASSPALTAEGTGELFF
TRBV7-3	many	-	TRBJ2-7	TGTGCCAGCTCAGTGGGGCCCCCCTACGAGCAGTACTTC	CASSVGPPYEQYF
TRBV2	many	-	TRBJ2-3	TGTGCCAGCAGTGATGGGAGCACAGATACGCAGTATTTT	CASSDGSTDTQYF
TRBV7-9	-	-	TRBJ1-6	TGTGCCAGCAGCCAAGACCGGGGTCACAGGGATAATTCACCCCTCCACTTT	CASSQDRGHRDNSPLHF
TRBV20-1	many	-	TRBJ2-5	TGCAGTGCTTCCGGACCCGAAGAGACCCAGTACTTC	CSASGPEETQYF
TRBV25-1	-	TRBD1	TRBJ1-2	TGTGCCAGCAGTGAATCCGGGACAGGGGTCTATGGCTACACCTTC	CASSESGTGVYGYTF
TRBV12-5	-	-	TRBJ2-5	TGTGCTAGTGGTTTCGGGATTGAGACCCAGTACTTC	CASGFGIETQYF
TRBV4-1	many	-	TRBJ1-1	TGCGCCAGCAGCCAAGGCGTGGGTTACGACACTGAAGCTTTCTTT	CASSQGVGYDTEAFF
TRBV19	-	-	TRBJ1-5	TGTGCCAGTAGTATCGGGATACGAGTTGGGTGGGATCAGCCCCAGCATTTT	CASSIGIRVGWDQPQHF
TRBV28	many	TRBD1	TRBJ2-1	TGTGCCAGCAGTTTCAACAGGGGAAGGGGTAGGGAGCAGTTCTTC	CASSFNRGRGREQFF
TRBV9	many	TRBD1	TRBJ1-1	TGTGCCAGCAGCGTAGCAACACAGGGGGCGAACACTGAAGCTTTCTTT	CASSVATQGANTEAFF
TRBV4-1	-	-	TRBJ1-1	TGCGTCAGGACGCAAAAGTTCGTTTCTTTCTTT	CVRTQKFVSFF
TRBV11-2	few	-	TRBJ2-7	TGTGCCAGCAGTGAAGGGCCAAAGGACTTCTACGAGCAGTACTTC	CASSEGPKDFYEQYF
TRBV29-1	few	-	TRBJ2-1	TGCAGCGTTGGGATAAACAATGAGCAGTTCTTC	CSVGINNEQFF
TRBV6-1	-	-	TRBJ1-5	TGTGCCAGCAGTGAGAGTTTCACAAGCAATCAGCCCCAGCATTTT	CASSESFTSNQPQHF
TRBV5-5	few	-	TRBJ1-1	TGTGCCAGCAGAGTAGCGCTGAACACTGAAGCTTTCTTT	CASRVALNTEAFF
TRBV12-3/TRBV12-4	-	-	TRBJ2-5	TGTGCCATCCTCTTGCCTGGGTCAGAGACCCAGTACTTC	CAILLPGSETQYF
TRBV12-3/TRBV12-4	many	TRBD2	TRBJ2-3	TGTGCCAGCAGGACTAGCGGGGCCACAGATACGCAGTATTTT	CASRTSGATDTQYF
TRBV25-1	-	-	TRBJ2-7	TGTGCCACCGGACACCCGGCCTCCTACGAGCAGTACTTC	CATGHPASYEQYF
TRBV27	many	-	TRBJ1-1	TGTGCCAGCACTCCATGGGGGGGCTACACTGAAGCTTTCTTT	CASTPWGGYTEAFF
TRBV7-8	few	-	TRBJ1-4	TGTGCCAGCAGCTTATTCGGCAGGGTAGACGAAAAACTGTTTTTT	CASSLFGRVDEKLFF
TRBV7-8	many	-	TRBJ1-6	TGTGCCAGCAGCTTAGCGCAACAGTTTAGCGCACCCCTCCACTTT	CASSLAQQFSAPLHF
TRBV2	many	TRBD1	TRBJ1-4	TGTGCCAGCATGGGACAGGGACGGGAAAAACTGTTTTTT	CASMGQGREKLFF
TRBV5-1	-	-	TRBJ2-5	TGCGCCAGCAGCCAGGACAATCTGGAGACCCAGTACTTC	CASSQDNLETQYF
TRBV29-1	few	TRBD2	TRBJ2-7	TGCAGCGTTGAACTGTCGGGACTAGCGGGACACTACGAGCAGTACTTC	CSVELSGLAGHYEQYF
TRBV20-1	-	-	TRBJ2-7	TGCAGTGCTAGAGGCCACAGGGCTTTGTACGAGCAGTACTTC	CSARGHRALYEQYF
TRBV10-3	few	-	TRBJ2-5	TGTGCCATCAGTGAGCCCCTAGCTCCAGAGACCCAGTACTTC	CAISEPLAPETQYF